One and the same sample provided the 29 T cell receptor beta chains below, sequenced in a study of T cell responses to AZD1222 COVID-19 vaccine. The repertoire was sequenced with immunoSEQ multiplex PCR; TCRdb's copy has only in-frame clones and lacks some. Among about 84,000 clones listed, over 75% were seen once. The sample was peripheral blood, taken 28 days after the second AZD1222 dose. These receptors were collected from an adult who received the AZD1222 COVID-19 vaccine.

The V and J genes are TRBV19 and TRBJ1-5; 8 positions match TRBD1. The V and J ends lost 5 bases and 0 bases, in that order; junction bases with no gene match: 3. Germline V lookup: CDR1 LNHDA, CDR2 SQIVND (reference sequence). This CDR3 comprises 15 residues. The CDR3 loop reads CASSYGTGSNQPQHF. The CDR3 coding sequence is TGTGCCAGTAGTTACGGGACAGGTAGCAATCAGCCCCAGCATTTT.

The chain combines TRBV7-2 with TRBJ2-7; TRBD2 aligns across 10 bases. CDR1 SGHTA and CDR2 FQGNSA come from the germline V gene. V shed 4 bases, J shed 4 bases, and the junction held 7 bases outside the gene matches. The CDR3 extends over 15 amino acids. The CDR3 nucleotides are TGTGCCAGCAGCTCCTCAGCGGGGGGGCCTTACGAGCAGTACTTC. Its protein is CASSSSAGGPYEQYF.

This clone was detected only a few times. The CDR3 bases are TGTGCCTGGAGTCGAGGAGGGGGTGGGCAGCCCCAGCATTTT. This sequence encodes CAWSRGGGGQPQHF. The chain carries TRBV30 and TRBJ1-5; TRBD1 might be the D (6 bases). The CDR3 totals 14 residues. CDR1 is GTSNPN, CDR2 SVGIG, per germline (reference sequence). The V end was cut by 2 bases, the J end by 7 bases, with 15 bases between.

CDR3 sequence reads: CASTKVVQGRSSYEQYF. CDR3 DNA: TGTGCCAGCACCAAGGTCGTACAGGGGAGAAGCTCCTACGAGCAGTACTTC. V and J are TRBV28 and TRBJ2-7; 7 nucleotides line up with TRBD1. Trimming at V came to 7 bases and at J to 0 bases, leaving 15 bases not matched to a gene. The CDR3 has 17 residues. CDR1 is MDHEN, CDR2 SYDVKM, per germline.

The V call is TRBV28, the J call TRBJ1-5; no clear D. Per the germline V gene, CDR1 is MDHEN and CDR2 is SYDVKM. The CDR3 consists of 14 residues. V was pared by 6 bases and J by 2 bases, with 11 bases between. CDR3 sequence reads: CASREVLGNQPQHF. DNA of the CDR3: TGTGCCAGCAGGGAGGTTCTGGGCAATCAGCCCCAGCATTTT.

The J gene is TRBJ2-1, the V gene TRBV6-6, with D unresolved. The CDR3 has 14 residues. Germline CDR1 reads MNHNY; CDR2 reads SVGAGI (reference sequence). Trimming took 6 bases from V and 2 from J, leaving 11 bases between them. CDR3 sequence (DNA): TGTGCCAGCAGCCCAACGAAAGCCTACAATGAGCAGTTCTTC. Protein product: CASSPTKAYNEQFF.

The CDR3: CASSFGQSGETQYF. Written as DNA, the CDR3 is TGTGCCAGCAGCTTCGGTCAGTCTGGGGAGACCCAGTACTTC. This chain links TRBV5-4 with TRBJ2-5, with D unresolved. V lost 2 bases to trimming and J lost 5 bases, with 13 bases between them. Germline V gene lookup returns CDR1 SGHNT and CDR2 YYREEE (reference sequence). CDR3 size: 14 residues. The whole variable domain, remainder taken from reference TRBV5-4 and TRBJ2-5, is ETGVTQSPTHLIKTRGQQVTLRCSSQSGHNTVSWYQQALGQGPQFIFQYYREEENGRGNFPPRFSGLQFPNYSSELNVNALELDDSALYLCASSFGQSGETQYFGPGTRLLVL.

The gene calls are TRBV10-3 and TRBJ2-1; tentatively, D is TRBD1 (7 bases). Germline CDR1 ENHRY, CDR2 SYGVKD. V was clipped by 4 bases and J by 8 bases, with 12 bases between them. This CDR3 is 13 amino acids long. CDR3 DNA sequence: TGTGCCATCAGTGTAGACAGGGAGGATGAGCAGTTCTTC. Translated: CAISVDREDEQFF.

V usage is TRBV29-1 and J usage is TRBJ1-1, with 10 bases aligning to TRBD1. Germline loops: CDR1 SQVTM, CDR2 ANQGSEA. V shed 6 bases and J 7 bases; nucleotides not matched to a gene: 14. The CDR3 loop spans 15 amino acids. The CDR3, as DNA: TGCAGCGTCTTAATTCCGACAGGGGGCCGGGGTGAAGCTTTCTTT. Translated: CSVLIPTGGRGEAFF.

V and J are TRBV7-3 and TRBJ2-2; either TRBD1 or TRBD2 may supply D (6 bases each). The CDR3 has 16 residues. In germline, CDR1 is SGHTA, CDR2 FQGTGA. V lost 5 bases and J lost 0, with 13 bases in between. The CDR3 coding sequence is TGTGCCAGCAGCCCGGGGGCAGACACGAACACCGGGGAGCTGTTTTTT. Protein: CASSPGADTNTGELFF. Looking up the rest from reference TRBV7-3 and TRBJ2-2 gives the full variable domain: GAGVSQTPSNKVTEKGKYVELRCDPISGHTALYWYRQSLGQGPEFLIYFQGTGAADDSGLPNDRFFAVRPEGSVSTLKIQRTERGDSAVYLCASSPGADTNTGELFFGEGSRLTVL.

This rearrangement joins TRBV28 to TRBJ1-2; D possibly corresponds to TRBD1 (6 bases). The length of the CDR3 is 15 residues. The ends were cut back, 6 bases at V and 5 bases at J, with 19 bases in the middle. Germline V gives CDR1 MDHEN, CDR2 SYDVKM. The CDR3 DNA sequence: TGTGCCAGCAGCCCCCCGAGGGGGGAGGGGTATGGCTACACCTTC. Its protein is CASSPPRGEGYGYTF.

CDR3 nucleotides: TGTGCCAGTAGTGTCATCAGCGCCAGTCCCGATGGCTACACCTTC. This sequence encodes CASSVISASPDGYTF. The chain has TRBV19 and TRBJ1-2; D ambiguous. Trimming cost V 5 bases and J 6 bases, with 19 bases left between them. The CDR3 has 15 residues. CDR1 and CDR2 (germline): LNHDA, SQIVND (reference sequence). Combining the CDR3 with reference TRBV19 and TRBJ1-2 gives the whole variable domain DGGITQSPKYLFRKEGQNVTLSCEQNLNHDAMYWYRQDPGQGLRLIYYSQIVNDFQKGDIAEGYSVSREKKESFPLTVTSAQKNPTAFYLCASSVISASPDGYTFGSGTRLTVV.

The chain recombines TRBV7-3 with TRBJ1-1; possible D gene TRBD1, 6 bases. Germline V gene data show CDR1 as SGHTA and CDR2 as FQGTGA. The CDR3 loop spans 14 amino acids. V was pared by 4 bases and J by 5 bases, with 14 bases between. The DNA of the CDR3 is TGTGCCAGCAGCTCCCAGGGGCCCGGGACTGAAGCTTTCTTT. Protein: CASSSQGPGTEAFF.

The J gene is TRBJ1-2, the V gene TRBV20-1; no clear D gene. V lost 5 bases, J lost 8 bases, and 3 bases lay in between. Germline loops: CDR1 DFQATT, CDR2 SNEGSKA (reference sequence). The CDR3 length is 8 residues. Here the CDR3 reads CSALGYTF. The CDR3 region has the DNA TGCAGTGCTTTGGGCTACACCTTC.

The chain recombines TRBV27 with TRBJ2-3; D tentatively fits TRBD1 or TRBD2 (5 bases each). The CDR3 loop spans 13 amino acids. The V gene's germline CDR1 is MNHEY and CDR2 SMNVEV (reference sequence). V lost 5 bases, J lost 4 bases, and 10 bases lay in between. The CDR3 region has the DNA TGTGCCAGCAGTCCAGGGCGGGCAGATACGCAGTATTTT. This encodes CASSPGRADTQYF.

This clone was seen a few times. The chain uses TRBV10-2 and TRBJ2-7; D gene ambiguous. The CDR3 is 12 amino acids. The germline gives CDR1 WSHSY, CDR2 SAAADI. Trimming removed 4 bases at V and 6 bases at J, with 10 bases between. The CDR3: CASSVRAAEQYF. In DNA form, the CDR3 reads TGCGCCAGCAGTGTACGGGCAGCCGAGCAGTACTTC.

The chain is built from TRBV29-1 and TRBJ1-3, with D possibly TRBD1 on 5 matching bases. The germline V and J ends were trimmed by 4 bases and 1 base, with 14 bases remaining between them. Germline V CDR1 and CDR2: SQVTM, ANQGSEA. The CDR3 is 15 residues long. This chain's CDR3 is CSVVGAESSGNTIYF. The CDR3 DNA reads as TGCAGCGTTGTCGGGGCGGAATCTTCTGGAAACACCATATATTTT. The full variable domain, in which reference TRBV29-1 and TRBJ1-3 provide the parts outside the CDR3, is SAVISQKPSRDICQRGTSLTIQCQVDSQVTMMFWYRQQPGQSLTLIATANQGSEATYESGFVIDKFPISRPNLTFSTLTVSNMSPEDSSIYLCSVVGAESSGNTIYFGEGSWLTVV.

The chain employs TRBV5-8 and TRBJ1-2; no firm D call. The CDR3 runs 12 residues. The ends were cut back, 3 bases at V and 0 bases at J, with 3 bases in the middle. The germline gives CDR1 SGHTS, CDR2 YDEGEE. CDR3 sequence (DNA): TGTGCCAGCAGCTCACCTAACTATGGCTACACCTTC. It yields the protein CASSSPNYGYTF.

The V gene is TRBV4-1, the J gene TRBJ1-2; 9 nucleotides match TRBD1. Unmatched junction bases numbered 7, after V lost 2 bases and J lost 3 bases. The CDR3 runs to 16 residues. From germline, CDR1 is MGHRA and CDR2 YSYEKL. This CDR3 is CASSQYDRQGDYGYTF. CDR3 DNA: TGCGCCAGCAGCCAATACGACAGACAGGGGGACTATGGCTACACCTTC.

The chain uses TRBV3-1 (or the pseudogene TRBV3-2) and TRBJ2-5, with D tentatively TRBD2 (5 bases). Germline CDR1 is LGHDT and CDR2 is YNNKEL (reference sequence). V lost 1 base to trimming and J lost 9 bases, with 15 bases between them. The CDR3 runs 14 residues. The chain's CDR3 is CASSQVLPKEAQYF. DNA of the CDR3: TGTGCCAGCAGCCAAGTCCTTCCCAAGGAGGCCCAGTACTTC.

The rearrangement joins TRBV2 to TRBJ1-2; possible D gene TRBD1, 5 bases. Germline V gene data show CDR1 as SNHLY and CDR2 as FYNNEI. Trimming stripped 6 bases from V and 8 bases from J, with 13 bases between. The CDR3 is 12 amino acids. The DNA for the CDR3 is TGTGCCAGCAGAGTTATCAGGGACGGCTACACCTTC. Translated: CASRVIRDGYTF.

CDR3 nucleotides: TGTGCCAGCAGCCAGGGGCAGTACTTC. Its translation: CASSQGQYF. The V and J genes are TRBV21-1 and TRBJ2-7; the table names TRBD1, a call not compared with the DNA. TRBV21-1 constitutes a pseudogene. The length of the CDR3 is 9 residues.

The chain uses TRBV5-1 and TRBJ2-3; D is unclear. V was shortened by 5 bases and J by 3 bases, with 16 bases between the two germline ends. Germline CDR1 is SGHRS and CDR2 is YFSETQ. The CDR3 has 15 amino acids. The CDR3 is CASRIWAGSTDTQYF. CDR3 bases: TGCGCCAGCAGAATCTGGGCTGGATCAACAGATACGCAGTATTTT.

The CDR3 nucleotides read TGTGCCAGCAGCTTACTTGCGGAGGATTGGAACACCGGGGAGCTGTTTTTT. As protein: CASSLLAEDWNTGELFF. V and J are TRBV7-9 and TRBJ2-2; D perhaps matches TRBD2 (5 bases). Trimming pared 2 bases from V and 1 base from J, leaving 14 bases between. Germline loops: CDR1 SEHNR, CDR2 FQNEAQ (reference sequence). This CDR3 is 17 amino acids long.

As DNA, the CDR3 is TGTGCCAGCAGTTTTGGGACAACATACTACGAGCAGTACTTC. It is translated as CASSFGTTYYEQYF. The V call is TRBV28, the J call TRBJ2-7; D perhaps matches TRBD1 (6 bases). The CDR3 spans 14 residues. Germline CDR1 and CDR2: MDHEN and SYDVKM. Trimming removed 3 bases at V and 3 bases at J, with 12 bases between.

V and J are TRBV5-4 and TRBJ1-2; 8 nucleotides line up with TRBD1. Germline trimming cut 1 base from V and 3 bases from J; bases unmatched to any gene: 2. Germline CDR1 SGHNT, CDR2 YYREEE (reference sequence). CDR3 size: 14 residues. The CDR3 region is CASSLTRGHYGYTF. CDR3 DNA: TGTGCCAGCAGCTTGACCAGGGGGCACTATGGCTACACCTTC.

V is TRBV27 and J is TRBJ1-6; possible D gene TRBD1, 5 bases. V was trimmed by 5 bases and J by 4 bases, leaving 12 bases between them. This CDR3 is 15 amino acids long. Germline CDR1 MNHEY, CDR2 SMNVEV (reference sequence). In nucleotides, the CDR3 is TGTGCCAGCAGTCCGTCGGGGCGATATAATTCACCCCTCCACTTT. It specifies CASSPSGRYNSPLHF.

The chain joins TRBV19 to TRBJ2-7; D is unresolved. Germline V CDR1 and CDR2: LNHDA, SQIVND (reference sequence). This CDR3 is built from 13 residues. V dropped 3 bases and J dropped 0 bases, with 6 bases sitting between them. The CDR3 nucleotides are TGTGCCAGTAGTATTAGGGACTCCTACGAGCAGTACTTC. Amino acid sequence: CASSIRDSYEQYF.

This clone turned up a few times. The gene calls are TRBV27 and TRBJ2-2; 11 nucleotides line up with TRBD2. Trimming at V came to 8 bases and at J to 2 bases, leaving 13 bases not matched to a gene. Germline CDR1 and CDR2: MNHEY and SMNVEV (reference sequence). The CDR3 contains 18 residues. DNA of the CDR3: TGTGCCAGCCTTAAGTTTAGCGGGGGGGCAGTAAACACCGGGGAGCTGTTTTTT. Amino acids: CASLKFSGGAVNTGELFF.